A selection of T cell receptor beta chains follows, all from one sample in a study of cytomegalovirus exposure and HLA in healthy donors. Clones were sequenced by immunoSEQ multiplex PCR, and TCRdb holds only the in-frame ones, with some missing. The sample has roughly 140,000 clones; 60% to 85% are singletons. Sample: PBMCs. The receptors originated from a male donor in good health and CMV-seronegative. Both conserved end residues are trimmed from each CDR3.

v_gene: TRBV4-1; j_gene: TRBJ1-2; CDR3aa: ASSQPRTGSNYGYT
v_gene: TRBV5-6; j_gene: TRBJ1-1; CDR3aa: ASSPQGAPGDTEAF
v_gene: TRBV29-1; j_gene: TRBJ2-7; CDR3aa: SVASTGGVPYEQY
v_gene: TRBV27; j_gene: TRBJ2-2; CDR3aa: ASSLGLDLSPGELF
v_gene: TRBV19; j_gene: TRBJ2-3; CDR3aa: ASSNPGTSPATQY
v_gene: TRBV6-4; j_gene: TRBJ2-1; CDR3aa: ASSGTGDSYNEQF
v_gene: TRBV27; j_gene: TRBJ2-7; CDR3aa: ASSPMDRFPGEQY
v_gene: TRBV29-1; j_gene: TRBJ2-1; CDR3aa: SVEESGDGDNEQF
v_gene: TRBV5-1; j_gene: TRBJ2-3; CDR3aa: ASRPGGQVPSDTQY
v_gene: TRBV18; j_gene: TRBJ2-7; CDR3aa: ASSPSTGTGTYEQY
v_gene: TRBV11-3; j_gene: TRBJ2-1; CDR3aa: ASSLTSGFYNEQF
v_gene: TRBV19; j_gene: TRBJ2-7; CDR3aa: ASSRLGQVSSYEQY
v_gene: TRBV19; j_gene: TRBJ2-1; CDR3aa: ACGYNEQF
v_gene: TRBV30; j_gene: TRBJ2-7; CDR3aa: AWTDQTGYENEQY
v_gene: TRBV5-1; j_gene: TRBJ1-1; CDR3aa: ASSPRTGPNTEAF
v_gene: TRBV4-1; j_gene: TRBJ1-2; CDR3aa: ASSQSMEEAILGYGYT
v_gene: TRBV6-6; j_gene: TRBJ2-1; CDR3aa: ASSRLAGYNEQF